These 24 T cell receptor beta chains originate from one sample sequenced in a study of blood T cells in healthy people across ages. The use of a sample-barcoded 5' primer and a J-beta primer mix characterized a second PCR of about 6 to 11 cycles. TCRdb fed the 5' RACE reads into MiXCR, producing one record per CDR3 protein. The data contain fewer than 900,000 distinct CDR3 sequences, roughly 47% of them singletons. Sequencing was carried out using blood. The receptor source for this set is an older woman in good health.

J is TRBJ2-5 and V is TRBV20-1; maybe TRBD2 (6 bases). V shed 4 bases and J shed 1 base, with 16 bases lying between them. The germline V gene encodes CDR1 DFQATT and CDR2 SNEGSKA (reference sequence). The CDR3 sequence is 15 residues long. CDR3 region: CSAKVPGTAQETQYF. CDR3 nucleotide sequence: TGCAGTGCTAAAGTGCCGGGGACTGCCCAAGAGACCCAGTACTTC.

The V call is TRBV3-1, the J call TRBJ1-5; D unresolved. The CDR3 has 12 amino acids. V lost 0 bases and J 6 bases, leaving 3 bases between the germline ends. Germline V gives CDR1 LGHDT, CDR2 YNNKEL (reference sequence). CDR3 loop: CASSQEGQPQHF. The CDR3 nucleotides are TGTGCCAGCAGCCAAGAAGGTCAGCCCCAGCATTTT.

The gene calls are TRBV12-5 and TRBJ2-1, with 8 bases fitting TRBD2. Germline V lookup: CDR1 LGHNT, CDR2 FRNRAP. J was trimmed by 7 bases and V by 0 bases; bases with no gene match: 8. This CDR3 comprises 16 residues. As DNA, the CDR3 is TGTGCTAGTGGTTTGGTACAGGGCGGGGGGTTTAATGAGCAGTTCTTC. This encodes CASGLVQGGGFNEQFF.

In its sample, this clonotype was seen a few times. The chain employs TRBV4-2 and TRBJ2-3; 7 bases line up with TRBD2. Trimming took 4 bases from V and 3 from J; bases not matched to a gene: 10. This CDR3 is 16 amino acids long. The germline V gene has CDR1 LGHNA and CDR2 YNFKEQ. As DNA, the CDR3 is TGTGCCAGCAGCCTCGGGAGGAGCCGGGGGACAGATACGCAGTATTTT. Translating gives CASSLGRSRGTDTQYF.

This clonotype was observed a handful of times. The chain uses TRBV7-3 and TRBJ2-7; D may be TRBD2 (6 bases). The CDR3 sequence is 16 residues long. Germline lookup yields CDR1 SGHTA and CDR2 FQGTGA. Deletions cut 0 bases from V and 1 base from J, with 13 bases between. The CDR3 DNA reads TGTGCCAGCAGCTTAACCGGGGACTCACAGTCCTACGAGCAGTACTTC. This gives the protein CASSLTGDSQSYEQYF.

The CDR3 here is CASSPHRIRHPNGYTF. The DNA of the CDR3 is TGTGCCAGCAGCCCGCACAGGATCCGACACCCTAATGGCTACACCTTC. The genes are TRBV11-2 and TRBJ1-2, with D maybe TRBD1 (5 bases). V shed 5 bases and J shed 6 bases, with 22 bases lying between them. The CDR3 is 16 amino acids. Germline V gives CDR1 SGHAT, CDR2 FQNNGV.

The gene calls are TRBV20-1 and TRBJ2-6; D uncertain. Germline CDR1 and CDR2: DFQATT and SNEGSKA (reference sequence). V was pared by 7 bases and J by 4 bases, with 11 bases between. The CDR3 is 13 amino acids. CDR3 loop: CSVRPGGANVLTF. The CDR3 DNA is TGCAGTGTCAGACCTGGGGGGGCCAACGTCCTGACTTTC.

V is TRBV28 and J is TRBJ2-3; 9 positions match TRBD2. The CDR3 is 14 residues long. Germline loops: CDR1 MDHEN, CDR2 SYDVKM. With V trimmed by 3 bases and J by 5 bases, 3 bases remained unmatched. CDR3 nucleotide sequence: TGTGCCAGCAGTTTGCTAGCGGGAATAGATACGCAGTATTTT. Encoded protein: CASSLLAGIDTQYF.

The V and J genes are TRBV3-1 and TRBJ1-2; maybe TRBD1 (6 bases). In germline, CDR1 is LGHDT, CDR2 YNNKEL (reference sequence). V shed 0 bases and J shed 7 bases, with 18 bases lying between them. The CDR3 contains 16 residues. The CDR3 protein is CASSQDAGQKVCGYTF. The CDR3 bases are TGTGCCAGCAGCCAAGACGCCGGACAGAAAGTCTGTGGCTACACCTTC.

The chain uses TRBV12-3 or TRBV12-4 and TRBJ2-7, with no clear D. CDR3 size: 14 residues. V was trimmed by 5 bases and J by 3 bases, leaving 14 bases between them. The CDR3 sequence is CASSPRLQSYEQYF. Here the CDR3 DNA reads TGTGCCAGCAGTCCCCGTCTCCAAAGCTACGAGCAGTACTTC.

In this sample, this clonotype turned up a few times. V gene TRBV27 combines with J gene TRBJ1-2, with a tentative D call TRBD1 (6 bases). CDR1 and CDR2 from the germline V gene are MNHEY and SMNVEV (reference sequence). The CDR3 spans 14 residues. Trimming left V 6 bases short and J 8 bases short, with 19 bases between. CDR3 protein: CASSPRRGTGGYTF. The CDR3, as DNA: TGTGCCAGCAGCCCCCGCAGGGGAACGGGGGGCTACACCTTC.

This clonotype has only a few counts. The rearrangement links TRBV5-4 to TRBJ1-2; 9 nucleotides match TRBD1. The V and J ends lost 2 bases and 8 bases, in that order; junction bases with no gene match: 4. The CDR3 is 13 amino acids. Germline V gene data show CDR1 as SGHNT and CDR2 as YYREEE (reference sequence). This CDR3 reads CASSFADRGGYTF. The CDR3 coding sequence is TGTGCCAGCAGCTTCGCGGACAGGGGAGGCTACACCTTC.

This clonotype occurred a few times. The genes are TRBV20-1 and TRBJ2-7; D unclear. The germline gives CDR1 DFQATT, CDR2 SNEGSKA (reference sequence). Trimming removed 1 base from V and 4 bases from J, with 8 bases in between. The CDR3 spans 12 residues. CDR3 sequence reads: CSARVAGYEQYF. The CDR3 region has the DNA TGCAGTGCTAGAGTCGCAGGTTACGAGCAGTACTTC.

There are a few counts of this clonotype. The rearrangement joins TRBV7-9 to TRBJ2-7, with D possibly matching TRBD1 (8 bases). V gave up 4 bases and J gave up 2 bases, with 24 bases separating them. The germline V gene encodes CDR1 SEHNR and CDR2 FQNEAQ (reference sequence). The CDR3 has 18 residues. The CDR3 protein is CASSSSALNRGGTYEQYF. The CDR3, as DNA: TGTGCCAGCAGCTCAAGCGCTCTCAACAGGGGGGGAACCTACGAGCAGTACTTC.

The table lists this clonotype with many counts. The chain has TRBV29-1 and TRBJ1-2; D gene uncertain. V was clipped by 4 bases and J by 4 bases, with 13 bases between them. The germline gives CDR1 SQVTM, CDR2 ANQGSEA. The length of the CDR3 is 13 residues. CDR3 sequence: CSVGKKQSYGYTF. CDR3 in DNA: TGCAGCGTTGGGAAAAAACAGAGCTATGGCTACACCTTC.

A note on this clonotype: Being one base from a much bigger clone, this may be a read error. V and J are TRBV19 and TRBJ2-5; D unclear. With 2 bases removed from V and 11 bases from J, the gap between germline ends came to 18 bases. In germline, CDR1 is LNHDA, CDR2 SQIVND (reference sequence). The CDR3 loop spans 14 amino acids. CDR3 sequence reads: CASSINSLGNEQYF. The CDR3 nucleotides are TGTGCCAGTAGTATAAACAGTTTGGGCAATGAGCAGTACTTC.

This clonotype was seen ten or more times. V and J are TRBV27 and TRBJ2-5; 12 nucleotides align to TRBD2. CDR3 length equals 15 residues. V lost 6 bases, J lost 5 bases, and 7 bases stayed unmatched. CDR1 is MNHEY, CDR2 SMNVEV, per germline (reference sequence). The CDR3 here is CASSLTSGGFETQYF. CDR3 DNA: TGTGCCAGCAGCCTGACTAGCGGGGGTTTTGAGACCCAGTACTTC.

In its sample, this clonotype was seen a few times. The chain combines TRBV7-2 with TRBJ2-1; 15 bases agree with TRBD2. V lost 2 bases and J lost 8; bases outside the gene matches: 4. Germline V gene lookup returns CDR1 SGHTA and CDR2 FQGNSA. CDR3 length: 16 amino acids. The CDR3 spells CASSLWTSGRAHEQFF. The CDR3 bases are TGTGCCAGCAGCTTATGGACTAGCGGGAGGGCCCATGAGCAGTTCTTC. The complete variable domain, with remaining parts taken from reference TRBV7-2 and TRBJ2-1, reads GAGVSQSPSNKVTEKGKDVELRCDPISGHTALYWYRQSLGQGLEFLIYFQGNSAPDKSGLPSDRFSAERTGGSVSTLTIQRTQQEDSAVYLCASSLWTSGRAHEQFFGPGTRLTVL.

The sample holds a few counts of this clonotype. CDR3 nucleotide sequence: TGTGCCAGCAGCTTGCCAGGGCGCGGACCCGGGGAGCTGTTTTTT. Residues: CASSLPGRGPGELFF. The V gene is TRBV13, the J gene TRBJ2-2, with D tentatively TRBD1 (5 bases). CDR1 is PRHDT, CDR2 FYEKMQ, per germline (reference sequence). This CDR3 comprises 15 residues. V was pared by 3 bases and J by 6 bases, with 14 bases between.

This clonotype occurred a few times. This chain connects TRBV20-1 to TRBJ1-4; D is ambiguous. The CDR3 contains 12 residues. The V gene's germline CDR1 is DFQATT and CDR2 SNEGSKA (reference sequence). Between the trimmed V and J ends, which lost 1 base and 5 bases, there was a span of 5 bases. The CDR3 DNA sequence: TGCAGTGCTAGAGTTGGAAATGAAAAACTGTTTTTT. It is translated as CSARVGNEKLFF.

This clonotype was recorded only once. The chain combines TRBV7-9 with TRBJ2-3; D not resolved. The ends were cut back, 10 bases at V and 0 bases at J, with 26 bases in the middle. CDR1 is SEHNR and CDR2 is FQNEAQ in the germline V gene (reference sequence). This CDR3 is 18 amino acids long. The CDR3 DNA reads TGTGCCACACTTCTAACGTCCCCTTTGGTTTCTAGCACAGATACGCAGTATTTT. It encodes CATLLTSPLVSSTDTQYF.

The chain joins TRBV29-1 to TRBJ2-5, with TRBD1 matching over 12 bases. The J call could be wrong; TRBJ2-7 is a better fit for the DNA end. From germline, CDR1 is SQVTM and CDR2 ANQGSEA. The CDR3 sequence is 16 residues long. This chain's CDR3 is CSVEDPGGQGAYEQYF. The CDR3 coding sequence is TGCAGCGTTGAAGATCCGGGGGGACAGGGGGCGTACGAGCAGTACTTC.

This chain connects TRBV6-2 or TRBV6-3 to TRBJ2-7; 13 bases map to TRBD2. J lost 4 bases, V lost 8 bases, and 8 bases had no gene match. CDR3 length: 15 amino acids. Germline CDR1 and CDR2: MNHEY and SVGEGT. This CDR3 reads CASRRGTSGNYEQYF. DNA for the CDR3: TGTGCCAGCCGGAGGGGGACTAGCGGGAATTACGAGCAGTACTTC.

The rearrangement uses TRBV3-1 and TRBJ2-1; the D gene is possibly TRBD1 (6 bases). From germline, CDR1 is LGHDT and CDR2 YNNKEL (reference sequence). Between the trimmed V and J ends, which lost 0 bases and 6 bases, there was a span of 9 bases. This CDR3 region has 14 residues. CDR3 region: CASSQEQGLNEQFF. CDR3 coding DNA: TGTGCCAGCAGCCAAGAACAGGGTCTCAATGAGCAGTTCTTC.